This TCR beta chain was obtained from a study of graft-versus-host responses after intestinal transplantation. Study in general: Grafts were multivisceral, liver-intestinal, or isolated intestinal. Study results and caveats: In patients with graft-donor T cell macrochimerism, allograft graft-versus-host to host-versus-graft clonal ratios were high.

Clones were sequenced by immunoSEQ multiplex PCR, and TCRdb holds only the in-frame ones, with some missing. The sample includes 7,000 to 9,000 clones, 30% seen only once; the top ten take around 4%. The CDR3 is 17 residues long. With 3 bases removed from V and 2 bases from J, the gap between germline ends came to 20 bases. Germline CDR1 MGHRA, CDR2 YSYEKL. Sequencing used alloreactive CD4+ T cells from a mixed lymphocyte reaction culture, obtained before transplantation. As to subset: CFSE-low proliferating T cells sorted from approximately 6-day pre-transplant mixed lymphocyte reaction (GvH or HvG direction). The sequence came from a human patient who was an organ donor for intestinal transplantation. The chain joins TRBV4-1 to TRBJ2-7, with TRBD2 as a possible D gene (6 bases). CDR3 in amino acids: CASSHSPWRGTTYEQYF. The CDR3, as DNA: TGCGCCAGCAGCCACTCACCCTGGCGGGGTACAACCTACGAGCAGTACTTC.